The rows below give T cell receptor beta chains drawn from one sample of a study of T cell responses to AZD1222 COVID-19 vaccine. Sequenced by immunoSEQ multiplex PCR; TCRdb stores in-frame clones only, minus some. The sample yields about 96,000 clones, 90% seen once. Here the sequenced sample was peripheral blood, taken on day 0 of AZD1222 vaccination. Source of these receptors: an adult in good health. CDR3s include the opening cysteine and the closing phenylalanine or tryptophan. A D gene is named only where the DNA matches it firmly. Size is omitted from some rows. Given values are once, few, many or a class for expanded clones.

NA	TRBV24-1	TRBJ1-1	NA	TGTGCCACCAGTGGTAAGCGACGCCCCAGGGGCCCTGAAGCTTTCTTT	CATSGKRRPRGPEAFF
NA	TRBV7-8	TRBJ2-7	TRBD1	TGTGCCAGCAGCTTCGACGACAGGGTATCCTACGAGCAGTACTTC	CASSFDDRVSYEQYF
NA	TRBV5-4	TRBJ2-3	TRBD2	TGTGCCAGCAGCCCCGGGGGCCTAAGCGGGAGTAGCGCAGATACGCAGTATTTT	CASSPGGLSGSSADTQYF
once	TRBV11-2	TRBJ1-5	NA	TGTGCCAGCAGCTCCACAGAGGGAGGGGAGGGCAATCAGCCCCAGCATTTT	CASSSTEGGEGNQPQHF
NA	TRBV7-2	TRBJ2-7	NA	TGTGCCAGCAGCTTTAACGGGAGAGGGTCCTACGAGCAGTACTTC	CASSFNGRGSYEQYF
once	TRBV27	TRBJ2-1	TRBD1	TGTGCCGGCCTTCCCCTCCCGGGACAGGAGAACAATGAGCAGTTCTTC	CAGLPLPGQENNEQFF
NA	TRBV9	TRBJ1-1	TRBD1	TGTGCCAGCAGCGTGGGGGACAGGGCGCGAACTGAAGCTTTCTTT	CASSVGDRARTEAFF
NA	TRBV7-2	TRBJ2-3	TRBD2	TGTGCCAGCAGCTTCCGGACTAGCGGAGCTGGCACAGATACGCAGTATTTT	CASSFRTSGAGTDTQYF
NA	TRBV24-1	TRBJ2-5	NA	TGTGCCACCAGCGAGGGGGAGACCCAGTACTTC	CATSEGETQYF
NA	TRBV5-1	TRBJ2-2	TRBD2	TGCGCCAGCAGCCCAGCCTCGGGGGGGCTTCGTACCGGGGAGCTGTTTTTT	CASSPASGGLRTGELFF
once	TRBV3-1/TRBV3-2	TRBJ2-1	TRBD2	TGTGCCAGCAGCCCAAGATTAGCGGGAGTAACCTCCTACAATGAGCAGTTCTTC	CASSPRLAGVTSYNEQFF
NA	TRBV6-5	TRBJ2-1	TRBD1	TGTGCCAGTAAGACAGGGATCCATGAGCAGTTCTTC	CASKTGIHEQFF
NA	TRBV3-1/TRBV3-2	TRBJ2-7	NA	TGTGCCAGCAGCCAAGACGGCGCGGTCCCCACCTACGAGCAGTACTTC	CASSQDGAVPTYEQYF
NA	TRBV6-6	TRBJ1-4	TRBD1	TGTGCCAGCAGTTACGTACAGGGGGATGAAAAACTGTTTTTT	CASSYVQGDEKLFF
NA	TRBV30	TRBJ2-7	NA	TGTGCCTGGAGTGAGGGCCCCAACGAGCAGTACTTC	CAWSEGPNEQYF
few	TRBV7-2	TRBJ2-7	NA	TGTGCCAGCAGCTTAGTTGCACGGCAGTACTTC	CASSLVARQYF
NA	TRBV9	TRBJ1-2	NA	TGTGCCAGCAGCGTAGATACAGGGTCTCATGGCTACACCTTC	CASSVDTGSHGYTF
NA	TRBV7-3	TRBJ2-1	TRBD2	TGTGCCAGCAGCTTTGGTCTAGCGGGAGATGGTGAGCAGTTCTTC	CASSFGLAGDGEQFF
NA	TRBV3-1/TRBV3-2	TRBJ2-1	NA	TGTGCCAGCTCCCTCACCGGGATCAACAATGAGCAGTTCTTC	CASSLTGINNEQFF
NA	TRBV7-3	TRBJ2-7	NA	TGTGCCAGCAGCCCCTTCGGCCGGAACGAGCAGTACTTC	CASSPFGRNEQYF
once	TRBV28	TRBJ2-2	NA	TGTGCCAGCAGTGGTACCGCCGGGGAGCTGTTTTTT	CASSGTAGELFF
NA	TRBV6-1	TRBJ2-7	TRBD2	TGTGCCAGCAGTGAGGGTTTGACTAGCGGGATATCCGAGCAGTACTTC	CASSEGLTSGISEQYF
once	TRBV18	TRBJ2-7	TRBD1	TGTGCCAGCTCAGCCGCCCGGCAGGGGGCATCCTACGAGCAGTACTTC	CASSAARQGASYEQYF
NA	TRBV9	TRBJ1-2	NA	TGTGCCAGCAGCGTAGTCGGCTCGCTCAACTATGGCTACACCTTC	CASSVVGSLNYGYTF
NA	TRBV5-6	TRBJ1-1	NA	TGTGCCAGCAGCTTCCCATCCGACTGGGGAACTGAAGCTTTCTTT	CASSFPSDWGTEAFF
NA	TRBV28	TRBJ2-3	NA	TGTGCCAGCCTAGGGGTCTATGATACGCAGTATTTT	CASLGVYDTQYF
NA	TRBV19	TRBJ2-3	NA	TGTGCCAGTAGTATAGACAGTTGGACCACAGATACGCAGTATTTT	CASSIDSWTTDTQYF
NA	TRBV19	TRBJ1-4	NA	TGTGCCAGTAGTACCCTCGGGACCCAGGAAGAAAAACTGTTTTTT	CASSTLGTQEEKLFF
NA	TRBV7-9	TRBJ1-2	NA	TGTGCCAGCAGCTTCGGGCCGAACAACTATGGCTACACCTTC	CASSFGPNNYGYTF
NA	TRBV5-1	TRBJ2-3	NA	TGCGCCAGCAGCGTTCAGGGGCCCCCAGATACGCAGTATTTT	CASSVQGPPDTQYF
NA	TRBV5-5	TRBJ2-3	NA	TGTGCCAGCAGCCCGCGCACAGATACGCAGTATTTT	CASSPRTDTQYF
NA	TRBV11-2	TRBJ2-7	TRBD2	TGTGCCAGCAGCTTAGGGGCTAGCGGGTCCTACGAGCAGTACTTC	CASSLGASGSYEQYF
NA	TRBV13	TRBJ2-3	TRBD1	TGTGCCAGCAGCCATAGGACAGGGGGCGATCTTTGGGCGCAGTATTTT	CASSHRTGGDLWAQYF
NA	TRBV6-5	TRBJ1-5	NA	TGTGCCAGCAGTTACCTTCGACAGAATCAGCCCCAGCATTTT	CASSYLRQNQPQHF
once	TRBV7-2	TRBJ2-7	NA	TGTGCCAGCAGCTTCAACCCACAAGACTACGAGCAGTACTTC	CASSFNPQDYEQYF
NA	TRBV6-5	TRBJ1-1	NA	TGTGCCAGCAGTTACTCAGGACTTGGGCGGGACACTGAAGCTTTCTTT	CASSYSGLGRDTEAFF
NA	TRBV1	TRBJ2-1	NA	TGCACACCCCGGGGGGGAAACCTCTACAATGAGCAGTTCTTC	CTPRGGNLYNEQFF
NA	TRBV19	TRBJ2-7	NA	TGTGCCAGTAGCACCGGGGGGCCGGCACCTCCGGAGCAGTACTTC	CASSTGGPAPPEQYF
NA	TRBV5-1	TRBJ2-7	NA	TGCGCCAGCAGCGCTGGGCTATCTCCGGGCCCCTACGAGCAGTACTTC	CASSAGLSPGPYEQYF
NA	TRBV4-3	TRBJ2-1	TRBD1	TGCGCCAGCAGCCGAGACAGGGTGGGCTTTAATGAGCAGTTCTTC	CASSRDRVGFNEQFF
NA	TRBV7-9	TRBJ2-6	NA	TGTGCCAGCAGCTTAGTGGTGTCTGGGGCCAACGTCCTGACTTTC	CASSLVVSGANVLTF